This TCR beta chain was sequenced in a study of cytomegalovirus exposure and HLA in healthy donors. Study results and caveats: Most TCR sequences showed up rarely, but some public TCRs showed up in many donors. As a later analysis showed, a missense DCLRE1C variant was linked to trimming of TCR beta V- and J-genes. Per a prior analysis, the majority of TCR beta V segments were productive roughly 87% or roughly 30% of the time.

V lost 5 bases to trimming and J lost 9 bases; unmatched junction nucleotides: 7. The CDR3 covers 13 residues. CDR1 is MNHEY and CDR2 is SVGAGI in the germline V gene. PCR primers comprised 60 Vbeta and 13 Jbeta primers. Profiled with immunoSEQ multiplex PCR; TCRdb holds only in-frame clones, not every one. The profile shows 250,000 or so clones, around 81% of them singletons. To note about this clone: No antigen is known for it.

Sequencing was performed on PBMCs. The clonotype originates from a woman aged 60 to 75 in good health and CMV-seropositive. The J gene is TRBJ2-1, the V gene TRBV6-5, with 7 bases that match TRBD1. The CDR3 region is CASSARGRGEQFF. The CDR3 DNA sequence: TGTGCCAGCAGTGCTAGGGGGCGCGGTGAGCAGTTCTTC.